The TCR beta chain described here comes from a study of cytomegalovirus exposure and HLA in healthy donors (dated by TCRdb to 2016 to 2017). For the wider study: In an earlier analysis of roughly 500 of the donors, 276 Gb of sequence data and 90 million to 120 million unique TCR beta sequences from 150 million to 200 million T cells were reported. Among under 450 genotyped donors of the cohort, an average of approximately 250,000 unique TCR beta nucleotide sequences were sequenced per donor, around 20% of them non-productive. Among the roughly 380 genotyped donors, more than 70% belonged to the genetic ancestry cluster associated with self-reported Caucasian donors. Besides the first cohort of roughly 640 subjects, a separate validation cohort made up of roughly 120 different subjects was used. A later analysis re-analyzed previously published TCR beta repertoires from about 730 donors and added high-resolution HLA genotyping to study TCR occurrence patterns. Using immunosequencing, the study profiled T cell repertoires from approximately 700 subjects and related those repertoires to cytomegalovirus serostatus. Every discovery cohort repertoire had been produced on one sequencing platform. Donor age, sex, ethnicity and CMV serostatus were collected together with the repertoire data. Approximately 300 gigabases of sequencing data and tens of millions of unique TCR sequences made up an early release that covered 500 to 650 HLA-typed donors. Typing coverage varied by locus: 629-630 donors for A, B, C, DRB1 and DQB1; about 520 for DQA1; over 600 for DPA1; approximately 470 for DPB1. To decide whether each TCR beta V gene segment behaved as functional or pseudogenic, an earlier analysis of approximately 620 of the donors relied on high-throughput TCR beta sequencing. Genome-wide SNP genotypes for about 55% of the 666 donors were used in a later genetic analysis, which treated that subset as a discovery cohort. The study combined high-throughput TCR immunosequencing, statistical association of individual TCRs with disease status, and machine learning to predict cytomegalovirus infection status. Rather than using new phenotypic data, the later analysis identified candidate immune exposures from TCR beta sequences and from how often those sequences occurred across donors. The study aimed to test whether cataloging public T cell receptors could reveal signatures of past pathogen exposure. Because of strong linkage in the cohort, 4 to 6 DR-DQ haplotypes were treated as single units for association and clustering. Class I and class II HLA loci were covered by the typing at four-digit resolution. Results the study describes overall, beyond this receptor: The earlier analysis of almost 600 of the donors excluded roughly 17 rarely observed V segments, including chromosome 9 orphons, because counts were too low. The presence/absence analyses assumed that sequencing depth was roughly uniform across donors, and that assumption may not be true. The study listed 170 or so TCR beta chains as associated with cytomegalovirus. In vitro tests confirmed that a few of the cytomegalovirus-associated TCR beta chains recognize cytomegalovirus antigens. When HLA alleles, especially DR and DQ, strongly co-occurred, TCR associations were difficult to assign to individual alleles. The authors suggested that the approach could potentially be generalized to other disease states and immunological phenotypes. Compared with the roughly 700-donor mean, donors in an Asian-associated ancestry cluster had fewer N-insertions in productive TCRs, according to a later genetic analysis. In a later analysis, TCR association rates were found to vary across HLA loci, with the most associated TCRs seen for DRB1 alleles and the fewest for HLA-C alleles. Some IMGT-functional V segments, including TRBV6-2 and TRBV6-3, could not be distinguished by the 87-base-pair reads and were therefore excluded. Correlated functional status among segregating V segments might be attributable to linkage disequilibrium, but an unknown experimental factor could not be ruled out. While some public TCRs were present in many individuals, most TCR sequences turned up only very rarely across donors. Several of the top co-occurrence clusters appeared to be linked to parvovirus B19, influenza, CMV and Epstein-Barr virus, according to a later analysis. A further reported finding was that TCR beta sequences accurately predicted the HLA-A and HLA-B alleles for most subjects in the first cohort. Most CMV-associated TCR beta chains appeared to be HLA-restricted in a later analysis, and the HLA associations seemed to be driven largely by CMV exposure. A cluster of highly shared sequence variants was judged likely to be a technical artifact of the sequencing pipeline. HLA typing was unavailable for some donors at each locus, so association tests used only the typed subset. Only TCR beta chains were sequenced in this cohort, and the absence of alpha or paired-chain data limited detectable features. In a later analysis, HLA-associated TCR beta chains were found to be more clonally expanded and to have lower generation probabilities than equally common non-associated chains. In an earlier analysis of 587 of the donors, most TCR beta V segments appeared in productive rearrangements about 87% or about 30% of the time, broadly matching IMGT annotations. V-gene and J-gene trimming of TCR beta chains was associated with a missense DCLRE1C variant in a later genetic analysis, and the association was replicated in an independent cohort. CMV serostatus was the only immune exposure information available for the cohort. The classifier was reported to diagnose cytomegalovirus status with high specificity and sensitivity in both the original and validation cohorts. Specific HLA alleles were associated with roughly 16,000 TCR beta sequences at a false discovery rate of 0.05 in a later analysis.

The cohort comprised hundreds of healthy bone marrow donors. At the time of sampling, every cohort member was nominally healthy, though immune exposures that went unrecorded were likely present. The donor tested CMV seronegative and was one of the 352 seronegative cohort members. A peripheral blood sample was collected from each donor, and TCR beta sequencing was performed on peripheral blood mononuclear cells. Genomic DNA was extracted from the blood cell samples with the Qiagen DNeasy Blood Extraction Kit. Library construction relied on the immunoSEQ multiplex PCR assay. The multiplex PCR relied on a mix of 60 forward primers for TCR Vbeta segments and 13 reverse primers for TCR Jbeta segments. A multiplex PCR assay on genomic DNA amplified the CDR3 region of rearranged TCR beta genes. The Illumina HiSeq System was used to sequence the amplified TCR beta libraries as 87-base-pair reads. Per the authors' processing: Across the 666 repertoires, a later analysis counted tens of millions of unique TCR beta chains, approximately 10 million of which were shared by at least two donors. Raw reads were error-corrected and collapsed into unique sequences with a nearest-neighbor algorithm that merged closely related sequences to remove PCR and sequencing errors. CDR3 sequences were aligned to IMGT reference sequences to assign V, D and J gene segments. For a sequence to be retained, a match of at least six nucleotides to both a V gene segment and a J gene segment was required. Rearrangements were called productive when the CDR3 lacked stop codons and stayed in frame with V and J; all others were non-productive. CDR3 was defined according to IMGT convention as the region running from the second conserved V-encoded cysteine to the conserved J-encoded phenylalanine. The earlier analysis of 500 to 600 of the donors excluded sequences that lacked an unambiguous match to a single V gene segment. In an earlier analysis of 450 to 750 of the donors, a V segment was called functional when productive rearrangements were above 56.7%, and segregating when the standard deviation between donors exceeded 5%. To diagnose cytomegalovirus status from the catalog of TCR beta chain sequences, a statistical classification framework was built. In a later analysis, V and J genes were assigned by comparing TCR nucleotide sequences against IMGT/GENE-DB human TR gene sequences. In a later analysis, CDR3 sequences and most-parsimonious VDJ recombination scenarios were assigned using the TCRdist pipeline. A later analysis defined each TCR beta chain by its CDR3 amino acid sequence plus V-gene family, and excluded reads lacking a unique V-gene family. A later analysis removed several hundred highly shared, low-generation-probability nucleotide sequences to deal with suspected cross-contamination and a sequencing artifact. For each public chain, a later analysis derived a clonal expansion index from normalized ranks of inferred template counts within each repertoire. In a later analysis, generation probabilities were computed using a VDJ recombination model fitted to out-of-frame rearrangements, and the results were checked against IGoR. In a later analysis, hypergeometric tests were used to score TCR-TCR, TCR-HLA and TCR-CMV co-occurrence, with a repertoire-size bias correction applied to TCR pairs. In a later analysis, false discovery rates were estimated by permuting HLA or CMV assignments 20 times. In a later analysis, co-occurring TCRs were grouped using DBSCAN, with TCRdist sequence similarity added in when clustering inside HLA-allele-positive subsets. Repertoires with fewer than 30,000 or more than 120,000 public chains, plus five repertoires with anomalous nucleotide sharing, were excluded from co-occurrence clustering. The clones in this table, taken by TCRdb from immuneACCESS, are in-frame only. Not every clone is retained; where verified, under half of the shortfall comes from an unresolved V gene, and the cause of the rest is unknown. The V and J calls and the clone size are those of that table, but D and trimming were determined from the DNA. The table for this sample lists about 200,000 clones; 70% to 90% of them were counted only once. Approximately 1.5% of the sample comes from the top ten.

V lost 4 bases and J lost 5 bases, and the count of bases not matched to a germline gene is 12. From the cysteine up to the phenylalanine, the CDR3 has a length of 16 residues. Left in the record is the CDR3 DNA by itself, 48 bases read in frame from the first base. The germline V gene sets CDR1 to MNHEY and CDR2 to SVGAGI. Regarding this clone: Its cognate antigen has yet to be identified. One base away there is no much larger clone; base qualities are not given.

What was sequenced was PBMCs. The rearrangement joined TRBV6-5 to TRBJ2-5; 8 of the junction bases match TRBD2. The source of this sequence is a woman younger than 30 in good health and CMV-seronegative. The sequence in DNA is TGTGCCAGCAGTTTCCGGGCGAGCGGGAGCGGTGAGACCCAGTACTTC. Its product reads: CASSFRASGSGETQYF.